This T cell receptor (beta chain) was sequenced during a study of blood T cell repertoires in COVID-19. Across the whole study: Sample material is recorded as cDNA or gDNA derived from T cells, B-cell-depleted T cells, or PBMCs.

Per the study methods: Estimation of nucleated cell counts relied on the amplification of reference gene primers. TCRdb keeps only in-frame clones here, not all; method: immunoSEQ multiplex PCR. V, J and clone size reflect that table, while D and trimming were determined from the DNA. Of some 140,000 clones listed, over 65% are singletons. V lost 5 bases to trimming and J lost 1 base, with 14 bases between them. Germline V gene sequence: CDR1 SQVTM, CDR2 ANQGSEA. This CDR3 has 14 amino acids. The source of this sequence is a man older than 75 with acute or convalescent COVID-19. The V and J genes are TRBV29-1 and TRBJ1-1, with a tentative D call TRBD1 (6 bases). Material: peripheral blood. The CDR3 sequence: CSVTLGHRNTEAFF. The CDR3 region has the DNA TGCAGCGTTACCTTGGGACATAGGAACACTGAAGCTTTCTTT.